This TCR beta chain was obtained from a study of T-cell memory formation after mild COVID-19. Whole-study results and caveats: Prior to infection, memory already included some responding clones, suggesting cross-reactive memory joined. CD4+ bias marked clones expanding day 15 to 37, unlike balanced contracting clones.

As regards this clonotype: Its antigen is as yet unknown.

5'RACE primed from the constant segment yielded TCR alpha and TCR beta cDNA libraries bearing sample barcodes and UMIs. TCRdb redid the calling of the 5' RACE reads with MiXCR, one entry per CDR3 protein. The sample yields approximately 150,000 distinct CDR3 sequences, 13% seen once. The J segment lost 2 bases and the V segment lost 3 bases, leaving 3 bases of the junction unmatched. CDR1 and CDR2 from the germline V gene are DFQATT and SNEGSKA (reference sequence). CDR3 size: 13 residues. Specimen: PBMCs or a T cell subset sorted from them (not recorded which). The chain has TRBV20-1 and TRBJ2-7; 8 bases fit TRBD1. This sequence originates from a man younger than 30 who had mild COVID-19 (a few samples of this study predate the infection). Cell type and time point are not known. The CDR3 sequence is CSASQQGAYEQYF. CDR3 DNA: TGCAGTGCTAGCCAACAGGGGGCCTACGAGCAGTACTTC.